The 5 T cell receptor beta chains in this list originate from one sample, sequenced in a study of CD8 T cells in Susac syndrome. Random hexamers primed reverse transcription of 0.5 to 1 ug RNA. One entry per CDR3 protein, called by TCRdb with MiXCR from the immunoSEQ multiplex PCR reads. The data show approximately 150,000 distinct CDR3 sequences, approximately 94% seen once. The sequenced sample consisted of CD4+ T cells from PBMCs. Receptors originate from a human donor in good health.

The chain joins TRBV29-1 to TRBJ1-1, with D possibly TRBD1 on 5 matching bases. Trimming removed 4 bases from V and 6 bases from J, with 24 bases in between. The CDR3 spans 16 residues. Germline V gene lookup returns CDR1 SQVTM and CDR2 ANQGSEA. As DNA, the CDR3 is TGCAGCGTTGCGCGACGGGACCGCCGCCCTGGCTCTGAAGCTTTCTTT. Amino acids: CSVARRDRRPGSEAFF.

The J gene is TRBJ1-4, the V gene TRBV3-1, with D uncertain. Trimming stripped 7 bases from V and 8 bases from J, with 11 bases between. The length of the CDR3 is 12 residues. In germline, CDR1 is LGHDT, CDR2 YNNKEL (reference sequence). This chain's CDR3 is CASTSGLEKLFF. CDR3 DNA sequence: TGTGCCAGCACCAGTGGCCTAGAAAAACTGTTTTTT.

The J gene is TRBJ2-3, the V gene TRBV7-2; no clear D gene. V was cut by 3 bases and J by 1 base, with 2 bases left in between. Per germline, CDR1 SGHTA and CDR2 FQGNSA. The CDR3 runs to 12 residues. CDR3: CASSFGTDTQYF. The CDR3 nucleotides are TGTGCCAGCAGCTTTGGCACAGATACGCAGTATTTT.

The chain couples TRBV10-3 to TRBJ2-2; D not resolved. The CDR3 extends over 16 amino acids. V was clipped by 2 bases and J by 1 base, with 11 bases between them. The germline V gene has CDR1 ENHRY and CDR2 SYGVKD. The DNA for the CDR3 is TGTGCCATCAGTGAGGCGACACCTATGAACACCGGGGAGCTGTTTTTT. This codes for CAISEATPMNTGELFF.

The rearrangement joins TRBV19 to TRBJ1-3; no definite D call. In germline, CDR1 is LNHDA, CDR2 SQIVND (reference sequence). The CDR3 has 17 residues. V shed 7 bases and J shed 0 bases, with 19 bases lying between them. The CDR3 loop is CASTLTPERGSGNTIYF. The CDR3 bases are TGTGCCAGTACCCTGACCCCCGAACGGGGCTCTGGAAACACCATATATTTT.